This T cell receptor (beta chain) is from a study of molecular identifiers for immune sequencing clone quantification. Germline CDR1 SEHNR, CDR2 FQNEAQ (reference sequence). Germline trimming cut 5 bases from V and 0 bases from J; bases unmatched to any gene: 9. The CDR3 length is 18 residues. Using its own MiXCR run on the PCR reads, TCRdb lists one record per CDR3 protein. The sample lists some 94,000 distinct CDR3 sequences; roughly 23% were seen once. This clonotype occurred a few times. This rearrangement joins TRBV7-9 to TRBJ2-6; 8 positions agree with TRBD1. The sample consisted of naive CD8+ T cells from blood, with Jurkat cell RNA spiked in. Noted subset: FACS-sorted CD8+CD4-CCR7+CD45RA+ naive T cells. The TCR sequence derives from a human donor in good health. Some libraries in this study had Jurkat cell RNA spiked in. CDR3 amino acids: CASSTSGQGGSGANVLTF. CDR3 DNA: TGTGCCAGCAGCACCTCAGGACAGGGAGGCTCTGGGGCCAACGTCCTGACTTTC.